The rows below give T cell receptor beta chains drawn from one sample of a study of blood T cell repertoires in COVID-19. Assay used: immunoSEQ multiplex PCR; TCRdb lists only in-frame clones, some missing. The sample carries over 200,000 clones, more than 65% recorded once. The sequenced material came from peripheral blood. These receptors were taken from an elderly woman with acute or convalescent COVID-19. Each CDR3 is given with its conserved first and last residue. Each record gives: J gene, clone size, V gene, D gene, CDR3 DNA, CDR3 protein. D genes are given only for firm matches. The listing skips clone size in some rows; elsewhere it reads once, few, many or a size class.

J: TRBJ2-1
size: -
V: TRBV9
D: TRBD2
DNA: TGTGCCAGCAGCCCTCATACTAGCGGGAGTCACAATGAGCAGTTCTTC
CDR3: CASSPHTSGSHNEQFF

J: TRBJ1-4
size: -
V: TRBV18
D: -
DNA: TGTGCCAGCTCACCGAGGCCGTCGGGTGAAAAACTGTTTTTT
CDR3: CASSPRPSGEKLFF

J: TRBJ2-5
size: -
V: TRBV10-1
D: TRBD2
DNA: TGCGCCAGCAGAACCCCGGGACTAGCGGGACCCCGATCATCGTCAGGCCCATCCGTCGAGACCCAGTACTTC
CDR3: CASRTPGLAGPRSSSGPSVETQYF

J: TRBJ2-2
size: -
V: TRBV5-1
D: TRBD2
DNA: TGCGCCAGCAGCTTGAGCGGGAAGAACACCGGGGAGCTGTTTTTT
CDR3: CASSLSGKNTGELFF

J: TRBJ2-2
size: -
V: TRBV19
D: TRBD2
DNA: TGTGCCAGTATGGGGGGTCTAGCGGGGCTGCGCGGGGAGCTGTTTTTT
CDR3: CASMGGLAGLRGELFF

J: TRBJ2-6
size: -
V: TRBV20-1
D: -
DNA: TGCAGTGCTAGTAGGGGAAGCAGCTCTGGGGCCAACGTCCTGACTTTC
CDR3: CSASRGSSSGANVLTF

J: TRBJ2-3
size: -
V: TRBV5-6
D: TRBD2
DNA: TGTGCCAGCAGCAGTCGCGGGGGGGCATATACGCAGTATTTT
CDR3: CASSSRGGAYTQYF

J: TRBJ1-5
size: -
V: TRBV30
D: TRBD1
DNA: TGTGCCTGGGCCGGGACAGGGAACAATCAGCCCCAGCATTTT
CDR3: CAWAGTGNNQPQHF

J: TRBJ2-5
size: -
V: TRBV19
D: TRBD1
DNA: TGTGCCAGTAGGGCGACAGGGGATAAAGAGACCCAGTACTTC
CDR3: CASRATGDKETQYF

J: TRBJ1-4
size: -
V: TRBV11-2
D: -
DNA: TGTGCCAGCTCCCGGGGCGGGGTTGAAAAACTGTTTTTT
CDR3: CASSRGGVEKLFF

J: TRBJ2-1
size: -
V: TRBV19
D: -
DNA: TGTGCCAGTAGTATCGGCGGGACTTTCTACAATGAGCAGTTCTTC
CDR3: CASSIGGTFYNEQFF

J: TRBJ2-1
size: -
V: TRBV29-1
D: TRBD2
DNA: TGCAGCGACCCACTCGCCGCTTTGGCCCCGGCGACTAGCGGGGGGGGCAATGAGCAGTTCTTC
CDR3: CSDPLAALAPATSGGGNEQFF

J: TRBJ2-1
size: -
V: TRBV4-1
D: -
DNA: TGCGCCAGCAGCCAAGGACTGACCTCCTACAATGAGCAGTTCTTC
CDR3: CASSQGLTSYNEQFF

J: TRBJ1-2
size: -
V: TRBV19
D: TRBD1
DNA: TGTGCCAGTAGTCCCGGCCAGGGGGCGTTACGGGGCTACACCTTC
CDR3: CASSPGQGALRGYTF

J: TRBJ1-1
size: -
V: TRBV30
D: -
DNA: TGTGCCTGGAGTGTTCAGGGCCACACTGAAGCTTTCTTT
CDR3: CAWSVQGHTEAFF

J: TRBJ1-2
size: -
V: TRBV6-5
D: -
DNA: TGTGCCAGCAGTTACTCCCCAGGCGAGCTCTATGGCTACACCTTC
CDR3: CASSYSPGELYGYTF

J: TRBJ2-7
size: -
V: TRBV5-1
D: -
DNA: TGCGCCAGCAGCGGCGGGAACTCCTACGAGCAGTACTTC
CDR3: CASSGGNSYEQYF

J: TRBJ1-2
size: few
V: TRBV30
D: -
DNA: TGTGCCTGGAGTGTTCTCCGGGGGATTAATGGCTACACCTTC
CDR3: CAWSVLRGINGYTF

J: TRBJ1-1
size: -
V: TRBV5-1
D: TRBD1
DNA: TGCGCCAGCAGCTATACCGGGACAGGGGGCACTGAAGCTTTCTTT
CDR3: CASSYTGTGGTEAFF

J: TRBJ1-3
size: -
V: TRBV9
D: -
DNA: TGTGCCAGCAGCGTAGCTCCTGTTGCGCCTGGAAACACCATATATTTT
CDR3: CASSVAPVAPGNTIYF

J: TRBJ1-1
size: -
V: TRBV12-3/TRBV12-4
D: -
DNA: TGTGCCAGCAGTCTTGCGGAAGGAGCTGAAGCTTTCTTT
CDR3: CASSLAEGAEAFF

J: TRBJ1-1
size: -
V: TRBV6-1
D: TRBD1
DNA: TGTGCCAGCAGTGAACCGGGACAGGGTAACACTGAAGCTTTCTTT
CDR3: CASSEPGQGNTEAFF

J: TRBJ1-3
size: once
V: TRBV6-5
D: TRBD1
DNA: TGTGCCAGCAGTTCGACAGGGGTGTCGCTCGGAAACACCATATATTTT
CDR3: CASSSTGVSLGNTIYF

J: TRBJ1-1
size: -
V: TRBV11-3
D: -
DNA: TGTGCCAGCAGCTTAGGAGGGAACACTGAAGCTTTCTTT
CDR3: CASSLGGNTEAFF

J: TRBJ1-6
size: -
V: TRBV7-3
D: -
DNA: TGTGCCAGCAGCTTCGATAGACGGCAGGGGCCTTCACCCCTCCACTTT
CDR3: CASSFDRRQGPSPLHF

J: TRBJ1-1
size: -
V: TRBV30
D: TRBD1
DNA: TGTGCCTGGTGCCCAGGACAGGGACTTAAAGCTTTCTTT
CDR3: CAWCPGQGLKAFF

J: TRBJ2-7
size: few
V: TRBV25-1
D: TRBD1
DNA: TGTGCCAGCAGTGAACCGGGACAGGGTCTGAACGAGCAGTACTTC
CDR3: CASSEPGQGLNEQYF

J: TRBJ2-1
size: -
V: TRBV29-1
D: TRBD1
DNA: TGCAGCGTTGGTGCAGGGACAGCCTACAATGAGCAGTTCTTC
CDR3: CSVGAGTAYNEQFF

J: TRBJ2-2
size: -
V: TRBV6-2/TRBV6-3
D: -
DNA: TGTGCCAGCAGTTACCCTCACAGTGGCGGGCCCGGGGAGCTGTTTTTT
CDR3: CASSYPHSGGPGELFF

J: TRBJ2-3
size: once
V: TRBV5-1
D: -
DNA: TGCGCCAGCAGCTTGGCCGGCGGGGCACAAGATACGCAGTATTTT
CDR3: CASSLAGGAQDTQYF

J: TRBJ2-7
size: -
V: TRBV6-1
D: TRBD1
DNA: TGTGCCAGCAGTGATCATTTTAGGCAGGGGGTAGTCGAGCAGTACTTC
CDR3: CASSDHFRQGVVEQYF

J: TRBJ1-2
size: -
V: TRBV28
D: -
DNA: TGTGCCAGCAGACCTAGGGACAAATTATACTATGGCTACACCTTC
CDR3: CASRPRDKLYYGYTF

J: TRBJ2-2
size: -
V: TRBV3-1/TRBV3-2
D: TRBD1
DNA: TGTGCCAGCAGCCAAGTACCAGGGGGCACCGGGGAGCTGTTTTTT
CDR3: CASSQVPGGTGELFF

J: TRBJ2-5
size: -
V: TRBV10-3
D: TRBD2
DNA: TGTGCCACCGACGGGGGGGGTAAGGGGAAAGAGACCCAGTACTTC
CDR3: CATDGGGKGKETQYF

J: TRBJ2-7
size: -
V: TRBV28
D: TRBD2
DNA: TGTGCCAGCAGCCCCCCGGGTGGGCGGGGGTTCTACGAGCAGTACTTC
CDR3: CASSPPGGRGFYEQYF

J: TRBJ1-3
size: -
V: TRBV2
D: -
DNA: TGTGCCAGCAGTGGTCAGGGAAGCTCTGGAAACACCATATATTTT
CDR3: CASSGQGSSGNTIYF

J: TRBJ1-4
size: -
V: TRBV3-1/TRBV3-2
D: TRBD1
DNA: TGTGCCAGCAGCCGACAGGGGGCAACTAATGAAAAACTGTTTTTT
CDR3: CASSRQGATNEKLFF

J: TRBJ1-5
size: -
V: TRBV2
D: -
DNA: TGTGCCAGCAGCTCCGGCGAGGGAAATAGCAATCAGCCCCAGCATTTT
CDR3: CASSSGEGNSNQPQHF

J: TRBJ2-7
size: few
V: TRBV27
D: -
DNA: TGTGCCAGCAGTTCCTCCCCGGCGGGTCGGGGCGAGCAGTACTTC
CDR3: CASSSSPAGRGEQYF

J: TRBJ2-1
size: -
V: TRBV29-1
D: -
DNA: TGCAGCGTCCGACGCATCGGGAGCAACAATGAGCAGTTCTTC
CDR3: CSVRRIGSNNEQFF

J: TRBJ2-2
size: -
V: TRBV9
D: TRBD2
DNA: TGTGCCAGCAGTTGGGTTAGCGGGAGTGTATTAGGCACCGGGGAGCTGTTTTTT
CDR3: CASSWVSGSVLGTGELFF

J: TRBJ2-7
size: -
V: TRBV7-9
D: -
DNA: TGTGCCAGCAGCTTAATTGGCGGGACCTACGAGCAGTACTTC
CDR3: CASSLIGGTYEQYF

J: TRBJ1-5
size: few
V: TRBV19
D: -
DNA: TGTGCCAGTAGTGGAGTTGGACAGCTCAATCAGCCCCAGCATTTT
CDR3: CASSGVGQLNQPQHF

J: TRBJ2-5
size: -
V: TRBV5-1
D: TRBD1
DNA: TGCGCCAGCAGCTCGGGACAGACGATCGAGACCCAGTACTTC
CDR3: CASSSGQTIETQYF

J: TRBJ2-5
size: -
V: TRBV3-1/TRBV3-2
D: -
DNA: TGTGCCAGCACCCCCCGGGTTGGCGGGGAGACCCAGTACTTC
CDR3: CASTPRVGGETQYF

J: TRBJ2-2
size: -
V: TRBV7-6
D: TRBD1
DNA: TGTGCCAGCAGCTTAGCCGCAGGACAGGGGGCCGGGGAGCTGTTTTTT
CDR3: CASSLAAGQGAGELFF

J: TRBJ1-1
size: -
V: TRBV3-1/TRBV3-2
D: -
DNA: TGTGCCAGCAGTGGCAACGGGGGTATGGTGAACACTGAAGCTTTCTTT
CDR3: CASSGNGGMVNTEAFF

J: TRBJ1-4
size: -
V: TRBV28
D: -
DNA: TGTGCCAGCAGACCGGGACTGGCTAATGAAAAACTGTTTTTT
CDR3: CASRPGLANEKLFF